The rows below give T cell receptor beta chains drawn from one sample of a study of CD8+CD57+ T cells in acquired aplastic anemia. TCRdb redid the calling of the reads with MiXCR, one entry per CDR3 protein. The sample lists a few hundred thousand distinct CDR3 sequences; roughly 50% were seen once. The material sequenced was sorted CD4+, CD8+, or CD8+CD57+ T cells (not recorded which) from PBMCs. The receptors come from a human donor with severe aplastic anemia or a healthy control (not recorded which). The CDR3 runs from the conserved cysteine through the conserved F or W. A D gene is named only where the DNA matches it firmly. The size of a clone is reported for some rows only, either as once, few or many, or as a class for expanded clones.

clone_size,v_call,j_call,d_call,cdr3_nt,cdr3_aa
many,TRBV20-1,TRBJ1-6,NA,TGCAGTGCTAGATCTCCCCGGGACCGGTCATCCCTCCACTTT,CSARSPRDRSSLHF
NA,TRBV24-1,TRBJ2-3,NA,TGTGCCGCCAGTGAGGGGGGCGTCGGGGATACGCAGTATTTT,CAASEGGVGDTQYF
few,TRBV15,TRBJ2-7,NA,TGTGCCACCAGCAGAGTGGGGGACGGCTCCTACGAGCAGTACTTC,CATSRVGDGSYEQYF
few,TRBV19,TRBJ1-6,TRBD1,TGTGCCAGTAGTTTCCGGACAGGGATGGGATCACCCCTCCACTTT,CASSFRTGMGSPLHF
NA,TRBV2,TRBJ2-1,TRBD1,TGTGCCAGCAGTGCGACAGGGTCTCTTAAAAATGAGCAGTTCTTC,CASSATGSLKNEQFF
many,TRBV12-3/TRBV12-4,TRBJ1-2,NA,TGTGCCAGCAGCCTCAGGGAGGGCTATGGCTACACCTTC,CASSLREGYGYTF
NA,TRBV7-9,TRBJ2-3,NA,TGTGCCAGTGGCTGGTGGATAACTAGCACAGATACGCAGTATTTT,CASGWWITSTDTQYF
NA,TRBV20-1,TRBJ1-2,TRBD1,TGCAGTGCCGTGACGGGACAGGGCGTCTATGGCTACACCTTC,CSAVTGQGVYGYTF
NA,TRBV7-9,TRBJ2-5,TRBD2,TGTGCCAGCAGCCCAGGGACTAGCGGGTGGGAGACCCAGTACTTC,CASSPGTSGWETQYF
once,TRBV7-8,TRBJ1-4,TRBD1,TGTGCCAGCGGACAGGCTAATGAAAAACTGTTTTTT,CASGQANEKLFF
NA,TRBV7-8,TRBJ2-1,TRBD1,TGTGCCAGCAGCTTAAGGGACAGGGGAAATTTTGATGAGCAGTTCTTC,CASSLRDRGNFDEQFF
many,TRBV7-2,TRBJ1-1,NA,TGTGCCAGCAGCTTAGAGCCGGGTTGGACTGAAGCTTTCTTT,CASSLEPGWTEAFF
NA,TRBV6-5,TRBJ2-7,TRBD1,TGTTATCGGACAGGGGGCAGGTACGAGCAGTACTTC,CYRTGGRYEQYF
NA,TRBV15,TRBJ1-1,TRBD1,TGTGCCACCAGCAAAGAAGGGACAGGCAGCCGAGCTTTCTTT,CATSKEGTGSRAFF
NA,TRBV7-9,TRBJ1-2,NA,TGTGCCAGCAGCCCTATTGGATCCTATGGCTACACCTTC,CASSPIGSYGYTF
many,TRBV29-1,TRBJ1-5,NA,TGCAGCGTTGGGGGTGGGTTCAATCAGCCCCAGCATTTT,CSVGGGFNQPQHF
NA,TRBV5-6,TRBJ1-6,TRBD1,TGTGCCAGCAGCTCTCCCGGACAGGCCTACAATTCACCCCTCCACTTT,CASSSPGQAYNSPLHF
NA,TRBV2,TRBJ1-2,NA,TGTGCCAGCAGTGTTCTGCAGGGAGGTGGCTACACCTTC,CASSVLQGGGYTF
few,TRBV15,TRBJ1-3,NA,TGTGCCACCAGCAGAGATCGGTTAGGAAACACCATATATTTT,CATSRDRLGNTIYF
few,TRBV7-9,TRBJ1-1,NA,TGTGCCAGCAGCTTAGAGGGTGGGAGGACTTTCTTT,CASSLEGGRTFF
many,TRBV5-1,TRBJ2-3,NA,TGCGCCAGCAGCCCCGCCGGGGAGGACACAGATACGCAGTATTTT,CASSPAGEDTDTQYF
NA,TRBV7-9,TRBJ2-7,NA,TGTGCCAGCAGCTTAGCCCGGGGACAAGAGCAGTACTTC,CASSLARGQEQYF
NA,TRBV20-1,TRBJ1-5,NA,TGCAGTGCTGGAGATGCCGCCATGGCAGGGCAAAATCAGCCGCAGCATTTT,CSAGDAAMAGQNQPQHF
NA,TRBV4-3,TRBJ2-5,NA,TGCGCCAGCAGCCAAGGCTTCGGGGCCGAGGGGGAGACCCAGTACTTC,CASSQGFGAEGETQYF
few,TRBV15,TRBJ1-1,NA,TGTGCCACCAGCACAATGTGGTCCTGGGGAGATGAAGCTTTCTTT,CATSTMWSWGDEAFF
NA,TRBV5-1,TRBJ1-1,TRBD1,TGCGCCAGCAGCCCGGGACAGGCCCTACAAGCTTTCTTT,CASSPGQALQAFF
NA,TRBV19,TRBJ2-3,NA,TGTGCCAGTAGTACGGCAGATACGCAGTATTTT,CASSTADTQYF
many,TRBV20-1,TRBJ1-2,NA,TGCAGTGCTAGTGAGGTGGACGTCGGGCGGGATGACACCTTC,CSASEVDVGRDDTF
few,TRBV7-8,TRBJ1-5,TRBD1,TGTGCCAGCAGCGCCACAGAGGGGGCTGGGCAGCCCCAGCATTTT,CASSATEGAGQPQHF
once,TRBV12-3/TRBV12-4,TRBJ2-7,TRBD1,TGTGCCAGCAGTGACGGGACAGGGGGCGGAGAGCAGTACTTC,CASSDGTGGGEQYF
NA,TRBV19,TRBJ2-6,NA,TGTGCCAGTAGTATAGCAGCACCTGGGGCCAACGTCCTGACTTTC,CASSIAAPGANVLTF
NA,TRBV5-1,TRBJ2-7,NA,TGCGCCAGCAGCTCGTCGGCCCAGGGCTACGAGCAGTACTTC,CASSSSAQGYEQYF
NA,TRBV13,TRBJ1-3,NA,TGTGCCAGCAGCAGTGGAAGGGCGGGAAACACCATATATTTT,CASSSGRAGNTIYF
many,TRBV24-1,TRBJ1-4,NA,TGTGCCACCAGTGATTCCCGGGATTCGGGTGAAAAACTGTTTTTT,CATSDSRDSGEKLFF
NA,TRBV29-1,TRBJ2-3,NA,TGCAGCTTTTCCAGGGGAGATACGCAGTATTTT,CSFSRGDTQYF
NA,TRBV7-9,TRBJ2-7,NA,TGTGCCAGCAGCCAATCCACCGGGATGCCCTACGAGCAGTACTTC,CASSQSTGMPYEQYF
NA,TRBV20-1,TRBJ2-7,TRBD1,TGCAGTGCTACAACTCCGGGACAGGGAAACGAGCAGTACTTC,CSATTPGQGNEQYF
many,TRBV5-1,TRBJ2-6,NA,TGCGCCAGCAGCTCTGGACTTTCTGGGGCCAACGTCCTGACTTTC,CASSSGLSGANVLTF
many,TRBV7-3,TRBJ2-2,NA,TGTGCCAGCAGCCGAAGCGGTGTCAACACCGGGGAGCTGTTTTTT,CASSRSGVNTGELFF
NA,TRBV10-3,TRBJ1-4,NA,TGTGCCATCAGTGAGTCTGTTAAAGAAAAACTGTTTTTT,CAISESVKEKLFF
few,TRBV10-1,TRBJ1-2,NA,TGCGCCAGCAGGGGGGGGCAGGTACCATATGGCTACACCTTC,CASRGGQVPYGYTF
few,TRBV20-1,TRBJ2-5,TRBD2,TGCAGTGCTCGCGGACTAGCGGGGGAAGGAGAGACCCAGTACTTC,CSARGLAGEGETQYF
NA,TRBV10-3,TRBJ2-1,NA,TGTGCCATCAGTGAGGGTCCCCAGGGGACCTCCTACAATGAGCAGTTCTTC,CAISEGPQGTSYNEQFF
NA,TRBV10-3,TRBJ1-1,TRBD1,TGTGCCATCAGTGAGACTGGGACAGGGCTATCGAACACTGAAGCTTTCTTT,CAISETGTGLSNTEAFF
few,TRBV24-1,TRBJ2-5,NA,TGTGCCACCAGTGGGGGGGAGACCCAGTACTTC,CATSGGETQYF
NA,TRBV9,TRBJ2-2,TRBD1,TGTGCCAGCAGCGTAGTTGGGACAGGGTCGGCCGGGGAGCTGTTTTTT,CASSVVGTGSAGELFF
many,TRBV29-1,TRBJ2-5,NA,TGCAGCGTCGGAGAAAGGGAGACCCAGTACTTC,CSVGERETQYF
NA,TRBV20-1,TRBJ2-1,NA,TGCAGTGCTAGACCGGGAGAGGGGGAACTGACCATCGTTTACAATGAGCAGTTCTTC,CSARPGEGELTIVYNEQFF
NA,TRBV7-2,TRBJ2-7,NA,TGTGCCAGCAGCTTGGCCGTTACACCCAACGAGCAGTACTTC,CASSLAVTPNEQYF
NA,TRBV10-3,TRBJ2-2,NA,TGTGCCAGCAAGGAGGGGACCGGGGAGCTGTTTTTT,CASKEGTGELFF
many,TRBV5-1,TRBJ2-5,TRBD2,TGCGCCAGCAGCACCGGACTAGCGGGGGCTGGGGAGACCCAGTACTTC,CASSTGLAGAGETQYF